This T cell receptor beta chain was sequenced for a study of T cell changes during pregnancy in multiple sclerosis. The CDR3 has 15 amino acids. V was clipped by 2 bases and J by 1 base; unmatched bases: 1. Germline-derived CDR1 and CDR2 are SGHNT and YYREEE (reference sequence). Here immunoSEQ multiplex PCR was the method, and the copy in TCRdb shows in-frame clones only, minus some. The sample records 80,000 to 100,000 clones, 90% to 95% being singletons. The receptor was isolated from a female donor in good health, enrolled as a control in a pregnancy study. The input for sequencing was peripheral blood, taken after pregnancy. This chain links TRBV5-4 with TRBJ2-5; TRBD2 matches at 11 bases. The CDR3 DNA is TGTGCCAGCAGCTTTAGCGGGGGGGGCCAAGAGACCCAGTACTTC. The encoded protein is CASSFSGGGQETQYF.